This note documents a single T cell receptor beta chain sequence. Looked up from germline, CDR1 is KGHSH and CDR2 is LQKENI. V lost 2 bases and J 3 bases, leaving 6 bases between the germline ends. The CDR3 runs to 13 residues. This specimen comes from a study of OX40 agonist ivuxolimab in advanced cancers. Repertoires were generated with immunoSEQ multiplex PCR, while TCRdb's copy carries only in-frame clones and drops some. The table includes roughly 19,000 clones, about four fifths detected once. The clonotype comes from an adult with an advanced solid tumor such as melanoma, head and neck, liver or kidney cancer. Sequences were derived from CD4+ or CD8+ T cells sorted from blood, sampled in a trial of the OX40 agonist ivuxolimab. This sequence joins TRBV18 and TRBJ2-3; weak D call: TRBD1 (5 bases). CDR3 sequence (DNA): TGTGCCAGCTCACCAGGGGCGACAGATACGCAGTATTTT. It encodes CASSPGATDTQYF.